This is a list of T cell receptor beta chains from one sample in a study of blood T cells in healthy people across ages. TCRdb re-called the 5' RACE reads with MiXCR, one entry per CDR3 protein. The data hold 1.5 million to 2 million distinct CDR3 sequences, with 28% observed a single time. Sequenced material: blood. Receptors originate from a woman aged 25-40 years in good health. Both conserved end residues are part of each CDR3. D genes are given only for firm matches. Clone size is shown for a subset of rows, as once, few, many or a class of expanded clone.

CATSREDNRDEKLFF	TGTGCCACCAGCAGAGAGGACAACAGGGACGAAAAACTGTTTTTT	-	TRBV15	few	TRBJ1-4
CASSLAPKAKNIRYF	TGTGCCAGCAGCTTAGCGCCAAAAGCCAAAAACATTCGGTACTTC	-	TRBV7-8	-	TRBJ2-4
CASNSGYTQYF	TGTGCCAGCAATTCAGGCTATACGCAGTATTTT	-	TRBV5-2	-	TRBJ2-3
CASSLQQGSTETQYF	TGTGCCAGCAGCTTACAACAGGGTTCGACGGAGACCCAGTACTTC	-	TRBV7-2	many	TRBJ2-5
CASSLGQGRHEQYF	TGTGCCAGCAGCTTGGGCCAGGGTAGGCACGAGCAGTACTTC	-	TRBV5-5	many	TRBJ2-7
CASSLALTGLAKNIQYF	TGTGCCAGCAGCTTAGCGCTTACAGGTCTAGCCAAAAACATTCAGTACTTC	-	TRBV7-9	-	TRBJ2-4
CASSQLQGADCGYTF	TGTGCCAGCAGCCAACTACAGGGGGCAGACTGTGGCTACACCTTC	TRBD1	TRBV3-1	-	TRBJ1-2
CSAYRAGANVPTF	TGCAGTGCCTACAGGGCTGGGGCCAACGTCCCGACTTTC	-	TRBV20-1	few	TRBJ2-6
CASSQAIAGGYETRYF	TGTGCCAGCAGCCAAGCTATTGCGGGAGGCTATGAGACCCGGTACTTC	TRBD2	TRBV14	-	TRBJ2-5
CASSWLWDRTSTDTQYF	TGCGCCAGCAGCTGGCTCTGGGACCGTACTAGCACAGATACGCAGTATTTT	-	TRBV5-1	-	TRBJ2-3
CAIKRLGGQGEKAFF	TGTGCCATCAAAAGGCTAGGGGGACAGGGAGAAAAAGCTTTCTTT	TRBD1	TRBV10-3	-	TRBJ1-1
CAIRSDSSSGNTIYF	TGTGCCATCAGATCGGACTCGAGCTCTGGAAACACCATATATTTT	-	TRBV10-3	-	TRBJ1-3
CAISPTGNYEQYF	TGTGCCATCAGTCCGACAGGGAACTACGAGCAGTACTTC	TRBD1	TRBV10-3	many	TRBJ2-7
CASGRQQGFSVTEAFF	TGTGCTAGTGGTCGCCAACAGGGCTTCTCTGTCACTGAAGCTTTCTTT	-	TRBV12-5	-	TRBJ1-1
CASKSSGAYEQYF	TGCGCCAGCAAGTCTAGCGGCGCCTACGAGCAGTACTTC	TRBD2	TRBV5-1	-	TRBJ2-7
CASSSPPHVPRGGYTF	TGTGCCAGCAGCTCACCCCCCCACGTACCCAGAGGGGGCTACACCTTC	-	TRBV12-3/TRBV12-4	few	TRBJ1-2
CSAEVPGPIDQPQHF	TGCAGTGCTGAAGTACCGGGACCGATCGATCAGCCCCAGCATTTT	-	TRBV20-1	-	TRBJ1-5
CSASLLGRAFGEQFF	TGCAGTGCTAGCCTCCTGGGGCGAGCGTTTGGTGAGCAGTTCTTC	-	TRBV20-1	many	TRBJ2-1
CASNFGTSSDTQYF	TGTGCCAGCAACTTCGGGACTAGCAGCGATACGCAGTATTTT	TRBD2	TRBV7-9	-	TRBJ2-3
CASSRRTSGANVLTF	TGCGCCAGCAGCCGTCGGACGAGTGGGGCCAACGTCCTGACTTTC	-	TRBV5-1	many	TRBJ2-6
CASSLSGHEQFF	TGTGCCAGCAGTTTAAGTGGTCACGAGCAGTTCTTC	-	TRBV12-3/TRBV12-4	-	TRBJ2-1
CASREQGDEQYF	TGTGCCAGCAGGGAACAGGGGGACGAGCAGTACTTC	TRBD1	TRBV5-1	few	TRBJ2-7
CASSYSTTIQPEQFF	TGTGCCAGCAGTTACTCGACTACCATCCAACCTGAGCAGTTCTTC	-	TRBV6-6	few	TRBJ2-1
CASSRQSNSGANVLTF	TGCGCCAGCAGCAGGCAGAGCAACTCTGGGGCCAACGTCCTGACTTTC	-	TRBV5-1	few	TRBJ2-6
CASSSSRESFSDTQYF	TGTGCCAGCAGCTCATCCCGTGAGTCTTTTTCAGATACGCAGTATTTT	-	TRBV5-6	many	TRBJ2-3